This T cell receptor (beta chain) was captured by sequencing in a study of Ad26.COV2.S vaccination and SARS-CoV-2 variants (dated by TCRdb to the early 2020s). Background for the entire study: Donors in the vaccine arm were drawn from COV1001, a multicentre, randomized, double-blind, placebo-controlled phase I-IIa trial testing Ad26.COV2.S in healthy adults. Ad26.COV2.S was given intramuscularly at 5x10^10 or 1x10^11 viral particles, as a single shot or as two shots 56 days apart. The specificity and breadth of SARS-CoV-2-reactive T cell receptors after Ad26.COV2.S vaccination were assessed by TCRbeta repertoire sequencing. A total of approximately 30 samples were included in the TCR-sequenced set, comprising 19 Ad26.COV2.S vaccine recipients, 5 placebo recipients and 8 SARS-CoV-2 convalescent individuals. Trial participants were randomized into five groups of five, in which low-dose or high-dose Ad26.COV2.S was given once or twice, or placebo was given on both occasions. Throughout the experiments and outcome assessment, investigators stayed blinded to trial group allocation.

Concerning this clone itself: Its recognized antigen is unknown. Base qualities are not at hand, and no much larger clone is one base apart. Other DNA sequences in the same sample also yield this CDR3.

On the study overall, not on this receptor specifically: It was noted by the authors that total T cell responses may have been underestimated by the TCR breadth and depth analyses. After vaccination, substantial breadth of spike-specific CD8+ and CD4+ T cell responses was reported. Vaccine and placebo recipients had comparable non-spike TCR breadth, which fits with the vaccine containing only spike. Ad26.COV2.S recipients had higher spike-specific TCR breadth than placebo recipients (P = 0.0014). The study was not powered to compare responses between vaccine doses or regimens.

CDR3 length: 14 amino acids, cysteine to phenylalanine. Solely the CDR3 DNA is kept, with 42 bases framed from the first base. Trimming costs V 3 bases and J 2 bases, and their ends lie 7 bases apart. As encoded in the germline V gene, CDR1 is MDHEN while CDR2 is SYDVKM. TCRbeta CDR3 regions were sequenced with the immunoSEQ Assay. After extraction, genomic DNA underwent amplification by bias-controlled multiplex PCR, followed by high-throughput sequencing. The paper's data handling went like this. Collapsing and filtering of sequences were performed to quantify the absolute abundance of each unique TCRbeta CDR3 region. Usable DNA was measured by amplifying reference genes present in all nucleated cells, and TCRbeta template counts were normalized to that usable DNA to estimate T cell fraction. Repertoire TCRs were annotated as SARS-CoV-2-specific by exact matching of V gene, CDR3 amino acid sequence and J gene to a known reactive TCR set. The reference SARS-CoV-2 TCR set was obtained from MIRA and was filtered for enrichment in COVID-19-positive ImmuneCODE repertoires, whereby public or cross-reactive TCRs were removed. Drawing on the MIRA antigens, annotated TCRs were analysed further at the level of specific ORF or position within ORF. Breadth was defined as the number of annotated unique rearrangements divided by the total number of unique productive rearrangements, and depth was defined as the summed frequency of the annotated unique rearrangements. Group comparisons of TCR breadth used two-sided Wilcoxon rank-sum tests. TCRdb re-hosts the immuneACCESS table, in-frame sequences only. Its copies lack some clones; in the studies checked, an unresolved V gene accounts for under half of them, and the cause for the rest is not known. V and J calls and clone size are copied from that table; D and trimming were computed from the DNA. The sample includes under 500,000 clones, with approximately 92% observed a single time. The ten largest make up about 1.7% of the sample.

Explained via the paper, the treatment or condition label denotes: roughly 18 received Ad26.COV2.S at low or high dose, single or two shots; 5 received placebo; per-sample allocation not given. For vaccine and placebo recipients, the sequenced repertoires came from samples collected on day 63 after the first injection. Cohort 1b enrolled about two dozen adults aged 18-55 years at a single site in Boston, USA, between 29 July and 7 August 2020. Ad26.COV2.S consisted of a replication-incompetent adenovirus type 26 vector by which a prefusion-stabilized SARS-CoV-2 spike protein from the original Wuhan strain was expressed.

The specimen was peripheral blood, collected in a trial of Ad26.COV2.S vaccine versus placebo. The sequence was collected from a person between 18 and 65 years old who received the Ad26.COV2.S COVID-19 vaccine or a placebo. The chain was built from TRBV28 and TRBJ1-4; a weak D assignment points to TRBD1 (5 bases agree). The nucleotide sequence reads as follows: TGTGCCAGCAGTTTGAGGGGTACTAATGAAAAACTGTTTTTT. Its protein is CASSLRGTNEKLFF.